This T cell receptor beta chain stems from a study of radiotherapy plus CTLA-4 blockade in lung cancer (dated by TCRdb to 2017 to 2018). Turning to the overall study: Among enrolled patients, 15% to 20% had an objective response and about 30% reached disease control. The full study reports these points: After treatment with radiotherapy and ipilimumab, TCR clones that came from tumors expanded in the peripheral blood. The strongest predictors of response were reported to be early dynamic shifts in blood T cell clones along with a rise in serum interferon-beta following radiation.

Counted from cysteine to phenylalanine, this CDR3 has 16 amino acids. The kept DNA is CDR3 alone, 48 bases in frame from the first base. Based on the germline V gene, the CDR1 and CDR2 sequences are SNHLY and FYNNEI. Trimming at the junction amounts to 2 bases on V and 0 bases on J, and the germline ends lie 11 bases apart. For this clone: What antigen it recognizes has not been identified. The sample holds no much larger clone one base away, and base qualities are not on file.

In this study, focal radiation therapy paired with CTLA-4 blockade (ipilimumab) was tested in patients who had chemo-refractory metastatic non-small-cell lung cancer. The receptor library was made with the immunoSEQ multiplex PCR assay. As stored in TCRdb, this immuneACCESS dataset retains in-frame rearrangements with V and J assigned. A fraction of the clones does not appear; measured against another copy, unresolved V genes explain less than half of the discrepancy, and the remainder lacks a known reason. The sample includes approximately 82,000 clones, with over 80% observed a single time. The top ten clonotypes cover about 14% of the sample.

The source material was peripheral blood, sampled from a patient treated with radiotherapy plus ipilimumab. Recombination joined TRBV2 with TRBJ2-4; the D element might be TRBD1 or TRBD2, as each aligns at 6 bases. This TCR was sampled from a human donor with non-small cell lung cancer that progressed on radiotherapy plus ipilimumab. The CDR3 protein sequence reads: CASSELGGQAKNIQYF. The DNA reads TGTGCCAGCAGTGAATTGGGGGGCCAAGCCAAAAACATTCAGTACTTC.